This record covers a single T cell receptor (beta chain). In this sample, this clonotype turned up a few times. This clone's antigen is unknown. No much larger clone exists at a distance of one base, and base qualities are not known. There are 16 amino acids in the CDR3, from cysteine to phenylalanine inclusive. The DNA shown is the 48-base CDR3, in frame from base 1. Per the germline V gene (reference sequence), DFQATT is the CDR1 and SNEGSKA is the CDR2. V and J are trimmed by 2 bases and 1 base, and the gene matches miss 10 bases of the junction. Library construction relied on 5' RACE. Sequencing was carried out with an Illumina MiSeq. TCRdb's own reprocessing of the public reads used fastp at Q25 and MiXCR and kept productive beta chains. All rows with the same CDR3 protein become a single entry with the most common DNA and genes. This sample lists around 67,000 distinct CDR3 sequences; about 16% were detected once. The ten largest make up approximately 5% of the sample.

The entry originates in a study of HIV-infected patients and healthy controls (dated by TCRdb to 2013 to 2014). The rearranged chain carries TRBV20-1 and TRBJ1-2; TRBD1 agrees with 7 junctional bases. The sequencing sample was made of CD4+ T cells from blood. The clonotype was recovered from a human donor in good health. The sequence in DNA is TGCAGTGCTAGAAAGCCGGGACAGCGCCTTAACTATGGCTACACCTTC. Its translation reads: CSARKPGQRLNYGYTF.